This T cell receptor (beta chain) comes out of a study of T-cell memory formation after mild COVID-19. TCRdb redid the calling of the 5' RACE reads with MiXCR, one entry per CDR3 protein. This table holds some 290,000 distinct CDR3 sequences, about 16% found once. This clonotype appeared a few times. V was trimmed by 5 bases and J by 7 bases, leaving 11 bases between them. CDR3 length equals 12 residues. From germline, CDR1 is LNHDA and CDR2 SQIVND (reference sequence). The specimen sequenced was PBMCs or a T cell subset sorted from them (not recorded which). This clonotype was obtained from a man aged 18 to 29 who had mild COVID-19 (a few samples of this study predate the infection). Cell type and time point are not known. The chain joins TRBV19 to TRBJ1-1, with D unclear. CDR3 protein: CASSPRMGEAFF. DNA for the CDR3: TGTGCCAGTAGTCCCCGTATGGGTGAAGCTTTCTTT.